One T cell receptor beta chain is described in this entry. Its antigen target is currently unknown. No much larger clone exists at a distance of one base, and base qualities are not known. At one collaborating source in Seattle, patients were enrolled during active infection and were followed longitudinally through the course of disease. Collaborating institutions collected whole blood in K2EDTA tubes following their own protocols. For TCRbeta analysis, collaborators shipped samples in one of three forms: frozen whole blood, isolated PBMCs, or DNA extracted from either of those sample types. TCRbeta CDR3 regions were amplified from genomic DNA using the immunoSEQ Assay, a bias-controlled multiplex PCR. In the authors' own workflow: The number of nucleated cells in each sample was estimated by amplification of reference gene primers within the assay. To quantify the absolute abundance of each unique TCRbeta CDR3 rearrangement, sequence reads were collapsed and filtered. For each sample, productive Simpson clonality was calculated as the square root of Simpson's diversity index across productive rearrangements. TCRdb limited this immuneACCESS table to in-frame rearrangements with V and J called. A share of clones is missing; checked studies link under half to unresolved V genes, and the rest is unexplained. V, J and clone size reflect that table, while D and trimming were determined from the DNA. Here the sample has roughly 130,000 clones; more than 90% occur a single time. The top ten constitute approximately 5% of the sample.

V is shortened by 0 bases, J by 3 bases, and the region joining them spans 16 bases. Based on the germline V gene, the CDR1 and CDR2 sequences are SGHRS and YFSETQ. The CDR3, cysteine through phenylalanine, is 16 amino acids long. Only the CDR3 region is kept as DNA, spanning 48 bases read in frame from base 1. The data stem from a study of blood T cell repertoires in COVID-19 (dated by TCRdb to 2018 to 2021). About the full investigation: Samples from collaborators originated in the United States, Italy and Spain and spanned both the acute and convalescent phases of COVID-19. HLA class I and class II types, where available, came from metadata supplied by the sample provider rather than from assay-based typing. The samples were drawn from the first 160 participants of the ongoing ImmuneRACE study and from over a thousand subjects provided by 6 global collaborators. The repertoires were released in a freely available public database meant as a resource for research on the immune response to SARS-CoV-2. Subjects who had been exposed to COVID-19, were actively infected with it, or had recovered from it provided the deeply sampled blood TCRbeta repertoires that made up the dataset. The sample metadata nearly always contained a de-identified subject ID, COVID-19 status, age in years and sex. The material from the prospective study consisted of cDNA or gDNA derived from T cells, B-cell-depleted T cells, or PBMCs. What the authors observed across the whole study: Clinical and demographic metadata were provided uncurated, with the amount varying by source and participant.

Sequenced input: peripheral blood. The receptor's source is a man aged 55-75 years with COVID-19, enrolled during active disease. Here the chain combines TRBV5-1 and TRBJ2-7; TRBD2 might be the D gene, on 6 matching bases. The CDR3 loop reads CASSLGTDLAVYEQYF. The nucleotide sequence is TGCGCCAGCAGCTTGGGGACGGACTTAGCGGTCTACGAGCAGTACTTC.